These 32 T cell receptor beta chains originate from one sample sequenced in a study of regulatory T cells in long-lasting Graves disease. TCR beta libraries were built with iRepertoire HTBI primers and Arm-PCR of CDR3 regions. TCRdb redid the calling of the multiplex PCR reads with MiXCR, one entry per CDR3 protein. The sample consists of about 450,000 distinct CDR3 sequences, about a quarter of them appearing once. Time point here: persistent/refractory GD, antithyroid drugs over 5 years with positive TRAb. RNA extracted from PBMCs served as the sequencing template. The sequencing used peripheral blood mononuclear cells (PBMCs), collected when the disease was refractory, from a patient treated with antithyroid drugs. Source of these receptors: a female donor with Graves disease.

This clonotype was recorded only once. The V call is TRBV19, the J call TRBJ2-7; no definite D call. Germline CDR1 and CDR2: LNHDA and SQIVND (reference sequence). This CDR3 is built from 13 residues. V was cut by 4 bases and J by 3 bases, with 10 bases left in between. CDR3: CASSTVWGYEQYF. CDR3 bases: TGTGCCAGTAGTACGGTGTGGGGCTACGAGCAGTACTTC.

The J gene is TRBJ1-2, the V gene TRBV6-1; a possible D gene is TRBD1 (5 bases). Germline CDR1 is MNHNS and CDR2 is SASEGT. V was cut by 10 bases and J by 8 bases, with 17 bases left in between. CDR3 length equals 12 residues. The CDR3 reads CATQGPGGGYTF. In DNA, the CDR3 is TGTGCCACCCAGGGACCGGGGGGGGGCTACACCTTC.

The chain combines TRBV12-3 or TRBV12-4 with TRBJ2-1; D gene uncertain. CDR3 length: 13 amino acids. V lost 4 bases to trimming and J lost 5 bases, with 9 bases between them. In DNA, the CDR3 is TGTGCCAGCAGTTCAAATTGGGACAATGAGCAGTTCTTC. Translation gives CASSSNWDNEQFF.

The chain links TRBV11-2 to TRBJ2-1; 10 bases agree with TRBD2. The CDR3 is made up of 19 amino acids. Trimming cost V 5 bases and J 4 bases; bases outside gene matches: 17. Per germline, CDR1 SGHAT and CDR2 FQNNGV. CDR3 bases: TGTGCCAGCAGCACCCACGGGACTAGCGACTCAGGCGTGTACAATGAGCAGTTCTTC. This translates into CASSTHGTSDSGVYNEQFF.

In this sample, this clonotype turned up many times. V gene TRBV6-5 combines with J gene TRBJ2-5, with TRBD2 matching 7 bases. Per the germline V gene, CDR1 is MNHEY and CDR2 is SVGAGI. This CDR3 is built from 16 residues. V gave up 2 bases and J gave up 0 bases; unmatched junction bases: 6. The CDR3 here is CASSYLSGRNQETQYF. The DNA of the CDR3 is TGTGCCAGCAGTTACCTTTCCGGGAGGAACCAAGAGACCCAGTACTTC.

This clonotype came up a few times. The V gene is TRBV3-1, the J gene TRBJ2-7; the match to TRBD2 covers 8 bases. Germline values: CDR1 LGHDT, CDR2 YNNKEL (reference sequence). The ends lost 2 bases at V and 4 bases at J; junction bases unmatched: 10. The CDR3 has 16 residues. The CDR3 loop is CASSQSARGRKYEQYF. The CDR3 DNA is TGTGCCAGCAGCCAATCTGCGCGCGGGAGGAAGTACGAGCAGTACTTC.

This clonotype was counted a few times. In nucleotides, the CDR3 is TGTGCCAGCAGCTTAGCAAACGCTGTCGGAGGCGCCTACGAGCAGTACTTC. Translated: CASSLANAVGGAYEQYF. The genes are TRBV7-6 and TRBJ2-7; D may be TRBD2 (5 bases). The CDR3 totals 17 residues. Germline loops: CDR1 SGHVS, CDR2 FNYEAQ. Trimming removed 0 bases at V and 2 bases at J, with 17 bases between.

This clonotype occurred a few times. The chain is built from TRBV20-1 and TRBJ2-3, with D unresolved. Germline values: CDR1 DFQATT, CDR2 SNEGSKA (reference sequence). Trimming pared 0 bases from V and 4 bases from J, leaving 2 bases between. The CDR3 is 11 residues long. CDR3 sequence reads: CSARDPDTQYF. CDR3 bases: TGCAGTGCTAGAGATCCAGATACGCAGTATTTT.

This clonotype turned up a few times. This CDR3 is CASSPSLTDTQYF. The CDR3 DNA follows: TGCGCCAGCAGCCCATCCCTCACAGATACGCAGTATTTT. The J gene is TRBJ2-3, the V gene TRBV5-1, with D unresolved. CDR1 is SGHRS, CDR2 YFSETQ, per germline. V gave up 4 bases and J gave up 2 bases, with 8 bases separating them. The length of the CDR3 is 13 residues.

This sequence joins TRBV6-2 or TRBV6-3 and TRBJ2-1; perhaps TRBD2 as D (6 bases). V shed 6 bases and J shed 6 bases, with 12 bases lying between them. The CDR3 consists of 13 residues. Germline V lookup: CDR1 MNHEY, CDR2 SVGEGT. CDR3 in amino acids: CASRPGLINEQFF. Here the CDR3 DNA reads TGTGCCAGCAGACCTGGACTAATCAATGAGCAGTTCTTC.

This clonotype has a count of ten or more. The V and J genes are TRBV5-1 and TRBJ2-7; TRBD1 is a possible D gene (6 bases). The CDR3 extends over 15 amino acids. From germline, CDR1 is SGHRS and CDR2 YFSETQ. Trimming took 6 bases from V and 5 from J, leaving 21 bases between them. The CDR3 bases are TGCGCCAGCACTTCCTCCACGCAGGGGAAGAACGAGCAGTACTTC. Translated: CASTSSTQGKNEQYF.

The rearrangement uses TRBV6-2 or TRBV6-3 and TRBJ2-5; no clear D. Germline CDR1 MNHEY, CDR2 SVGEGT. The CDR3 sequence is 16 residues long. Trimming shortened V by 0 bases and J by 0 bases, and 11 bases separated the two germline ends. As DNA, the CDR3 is TGTGCCAGCAGTTACTCGTCAGGAGCCTACCAAGAGACCCAGTACTTC. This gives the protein CASSYSSGAYQETQYF.

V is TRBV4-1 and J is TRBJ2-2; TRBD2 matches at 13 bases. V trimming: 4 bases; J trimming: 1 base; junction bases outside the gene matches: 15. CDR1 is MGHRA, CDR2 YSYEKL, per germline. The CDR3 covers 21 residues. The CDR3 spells CASSLRGTSGMQRVNTGELFF. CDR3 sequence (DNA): TGCGCCAGCAGCCTAAGAGGGACTAGCGGGATGCAGCGGGTGAACACCGGGGAGCTGTTTTTT.

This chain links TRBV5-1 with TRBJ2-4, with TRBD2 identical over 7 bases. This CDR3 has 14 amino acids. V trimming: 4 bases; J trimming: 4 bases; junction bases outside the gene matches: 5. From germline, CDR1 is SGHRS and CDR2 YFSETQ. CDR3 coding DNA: TGCGCCAGCAGCGGGGAGGGGCGGAAAAACATTCAGTACTTC. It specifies CASSGEGRKNIQYF.

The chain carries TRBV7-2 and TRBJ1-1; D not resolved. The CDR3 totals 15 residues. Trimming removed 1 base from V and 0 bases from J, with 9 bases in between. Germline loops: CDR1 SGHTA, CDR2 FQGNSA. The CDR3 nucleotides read TGTGCCAGCAGCTTAGAGAGGAATATGAACACTGAAGCTTTCTTT. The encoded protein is CASSLERNMNTEAFF.

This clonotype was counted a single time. CDR3 in amino acids: CASSLDTGGNTIYF. The DNA of the CDR3 is TGTGCCAGCAGCTTGGATACAGGTGGAAACACCATATATTTT. The genes are TRBV5-4 and TRBJ1-3, with D possibly being TRBD1 (5 bases). The CDR3 runs to 14 residues. With 0 bases removed from V and 3 bases from J, the gap between germline ends came to 7 bases. CDR1 is SGHNT and CDR2 is YYREEE in the germline V gene (reference sequence).

The CDR3, as DNA: TGTGCCAGCAGCCCCTTTGCGGGACTCTACGAGCAGTACTTC. Residues: CASSPFAGLYEQYF. The chain links TRBV14 to TRBJ2-7, with D perhaps TRBD2 (6 bases). Trimming stripped 4 bases from V and 3 bases from J, with 13 bases between. CDR1 and CDR2 from the germline V gene are SGHDN and FVKESK. The CDR3 has 14 residues.

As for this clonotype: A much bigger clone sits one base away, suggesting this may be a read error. CDR3 in amino acids: CASSYVAGDFQGTQYF. The CDR3 bases are TGTGCCAGCAGTTACGTAGCGGGAGACTTTCAAGGGACCCAGTACTTC. The V gene is TRBV6-5, the J gene TRBJ2-5; the match to TRBD2 covers 9 bases. CDR1 and CDR2 from the germline V gene are MNHEY and SVGAGI. The CDR3 contains 16 residues.

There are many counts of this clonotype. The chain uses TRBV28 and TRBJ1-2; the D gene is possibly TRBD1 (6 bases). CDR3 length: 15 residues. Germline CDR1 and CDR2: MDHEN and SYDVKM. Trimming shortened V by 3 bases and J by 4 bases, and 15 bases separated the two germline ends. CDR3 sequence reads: CASSFSQGLSYGYTF. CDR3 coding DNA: TGTGCCAGCAGTTTCTCGCAGGGGCTGAGCTATGGCTACACCTTC.

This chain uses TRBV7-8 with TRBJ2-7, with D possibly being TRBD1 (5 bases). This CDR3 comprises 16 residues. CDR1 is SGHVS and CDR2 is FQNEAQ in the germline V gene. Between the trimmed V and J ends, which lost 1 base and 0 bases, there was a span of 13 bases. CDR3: CASSLDSQGYSYEQYF. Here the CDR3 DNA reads TGTGCCAGCAGCTTAGACAGTCAGGGCTACTCCTACGAGCAGTACTTC.

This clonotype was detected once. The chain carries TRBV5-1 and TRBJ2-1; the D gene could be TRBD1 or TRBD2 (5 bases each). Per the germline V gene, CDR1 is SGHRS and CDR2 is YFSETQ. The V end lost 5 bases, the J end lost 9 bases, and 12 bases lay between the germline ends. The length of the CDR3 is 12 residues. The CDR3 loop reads CASRGPPSEQFF. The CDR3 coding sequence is TGCGCCAGCAGGGGACCACCAAGTGAGCAGTTCTTC.

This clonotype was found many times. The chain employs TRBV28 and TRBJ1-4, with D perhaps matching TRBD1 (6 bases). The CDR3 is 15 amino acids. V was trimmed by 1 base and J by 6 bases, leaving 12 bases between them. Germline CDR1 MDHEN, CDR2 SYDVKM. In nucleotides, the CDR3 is TGTGCCAGCAGTTTATTTTACAGGGATTATGAAAAACTGTTTTTT. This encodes CASSLFYRDYEKLFF.

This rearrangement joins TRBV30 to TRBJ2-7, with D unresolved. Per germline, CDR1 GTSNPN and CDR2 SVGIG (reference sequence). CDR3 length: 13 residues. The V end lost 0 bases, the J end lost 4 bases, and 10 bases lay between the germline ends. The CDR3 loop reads CAWSVLLEYEQYF. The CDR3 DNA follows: TGTGCCTGGAGTGTCCTTCTTGAGTACGAGCAGTACTTC.

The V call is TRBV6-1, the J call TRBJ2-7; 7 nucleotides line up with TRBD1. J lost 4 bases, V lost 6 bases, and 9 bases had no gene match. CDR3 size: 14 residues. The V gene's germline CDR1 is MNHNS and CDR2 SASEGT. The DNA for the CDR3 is TGTGCCAGCAGATATAGGGACAGTTCTTACGAGCAGTACTTC. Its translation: CASRYRDSSYEQYF.

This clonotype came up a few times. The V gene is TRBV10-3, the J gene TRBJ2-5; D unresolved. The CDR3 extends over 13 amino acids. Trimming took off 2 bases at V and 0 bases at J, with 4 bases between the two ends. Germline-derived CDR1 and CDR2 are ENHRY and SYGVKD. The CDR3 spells CAISEVYQETQYF. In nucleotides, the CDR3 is TGTGCCATCAGTGAGGTGTACCAAGAGACCCAGTACTTC.

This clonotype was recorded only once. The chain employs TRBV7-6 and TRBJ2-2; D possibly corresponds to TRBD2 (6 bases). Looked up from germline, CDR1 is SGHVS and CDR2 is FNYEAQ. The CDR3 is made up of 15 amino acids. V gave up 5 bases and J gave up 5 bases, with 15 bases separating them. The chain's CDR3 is CASSGGGGPTGELFF. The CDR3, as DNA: TGTGCCAGCAGCGGAGGCGGAGGGCCTACCGGGGAGCTGTTTTTT. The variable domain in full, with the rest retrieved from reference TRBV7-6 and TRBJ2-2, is GAGVSQSPRYKVTKRGQDVALRCDPISGHVSLYWYRQALGQGPEFLTYFNYEAQQDKSGLPNDRFSAERPEGSISTLTIQRTEQRDSAMYRCASSGGGGPTGELFFGEGSRLTVL.

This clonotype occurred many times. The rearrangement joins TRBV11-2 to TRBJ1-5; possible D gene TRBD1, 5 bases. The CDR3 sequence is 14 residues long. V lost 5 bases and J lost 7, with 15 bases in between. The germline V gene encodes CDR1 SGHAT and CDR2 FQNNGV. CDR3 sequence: CASSPRQTGQPQHF. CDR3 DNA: TGTGCCAGCAGCCCGAGACAGACGGGGCAGCCCCAGCATTTT.

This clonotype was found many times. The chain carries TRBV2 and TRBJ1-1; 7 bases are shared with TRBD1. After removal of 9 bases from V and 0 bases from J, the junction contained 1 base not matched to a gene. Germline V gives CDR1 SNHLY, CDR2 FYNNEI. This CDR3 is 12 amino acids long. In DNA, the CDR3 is TGTGCCAGTGACAGGGTGAACACTGAAGCTTTCTTT. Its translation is CASDRVNTEAFF.

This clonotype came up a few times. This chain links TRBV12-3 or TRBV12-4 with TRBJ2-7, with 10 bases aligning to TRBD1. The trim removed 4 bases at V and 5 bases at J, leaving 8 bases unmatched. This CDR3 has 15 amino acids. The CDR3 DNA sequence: TGTGCCAGCAGTTCCATGGACAGGGGGGACCACGAGCAGTACTTC. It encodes CASSSMDRGDHEQYF.

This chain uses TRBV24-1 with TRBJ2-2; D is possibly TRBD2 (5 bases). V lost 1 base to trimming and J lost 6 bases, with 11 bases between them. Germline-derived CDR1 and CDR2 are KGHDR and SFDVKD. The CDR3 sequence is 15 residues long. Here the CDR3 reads CATSDLPGSAGELFF. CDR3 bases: TGTGCCACCAGTGATTTACCGGGGAGTGCCGGGGAGCTGTTTTTT.

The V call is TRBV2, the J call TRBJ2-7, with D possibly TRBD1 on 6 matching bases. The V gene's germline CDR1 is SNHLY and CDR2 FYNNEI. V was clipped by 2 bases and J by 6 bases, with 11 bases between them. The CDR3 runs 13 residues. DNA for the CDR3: TGTGCCAGCAGTGAAAGGCGAGGGGGCGAGCAGTACTTC. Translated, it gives CASSERRGGEQYF.

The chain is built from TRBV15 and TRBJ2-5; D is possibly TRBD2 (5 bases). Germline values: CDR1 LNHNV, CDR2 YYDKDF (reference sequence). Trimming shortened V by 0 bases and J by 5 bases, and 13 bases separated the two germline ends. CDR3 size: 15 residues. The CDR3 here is CATSRDGTRDETQYF. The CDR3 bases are TGTGCCACCAGCAGAGATGGTACTAGAGATGAGACCCAGTACTTC.